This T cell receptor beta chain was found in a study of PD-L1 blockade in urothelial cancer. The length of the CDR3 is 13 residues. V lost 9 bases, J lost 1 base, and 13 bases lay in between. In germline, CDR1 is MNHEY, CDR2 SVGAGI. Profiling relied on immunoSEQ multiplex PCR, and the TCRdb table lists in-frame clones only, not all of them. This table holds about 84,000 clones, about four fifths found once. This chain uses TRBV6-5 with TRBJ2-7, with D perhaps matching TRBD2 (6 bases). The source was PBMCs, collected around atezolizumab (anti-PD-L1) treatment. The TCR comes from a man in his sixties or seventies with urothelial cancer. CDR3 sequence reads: CASTSGGSYEQYF. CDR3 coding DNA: TGTGCCAGTACCTCCGGGGGTTCCTACGAGCAGTACTTC.